A single sample is the source of the 25 T cell receptor beta chains below, sequenced in a study of technical replicates of blood from a few donors. This table comes from immunoSEQ multiplex PCR, and its TCRdb copy is limited to in-frame clones, with some not included. The sample has about 75,000 clones, approximately 96% seen once; the top ten hold under 0.3%. Material for sequencing was T cells isolated from PBMCs. These TCRs come from a human donor in good health.

The rearrangement uses TRBV27 and TRBJ2-1; 9 nucleotides line up with TRBD2. The junction had 17 bases not matched to a gene; V was cut back by 6 bases and J by 8 bases. The CDR3 sequence is 17 residues long. Germline V gives CDR1 MNHEY, CDR2 SMNVEV (reference sequence). The CDR3 nucleotides read TGTGCCAGCAGCACTTATCGTAATAGCGGGAGTATTGATGAGCAGTTCTTC. Encoded protein: CASSTYRNSGSIDEQFF.

The chain couples TRBV6-5 to TRBJ2-3; 8 nucleotides line up with TRBD2. Germline V lookup: CDR1 MNHEY, CDR2 SVGAGI. V dropped 6 bases and J dropped 2; count of bases not matched to a gene: 4. The CDR3 extends over 14 amino acids. The CDR3 protein is CASSVLAATDTQYF. In nucleotides, the CDR3 is TGTGCCAGCAGCGTACTAGCGGCCACAGATACGCAGTATTTT.

This rearrangement joins TRBV28 to TRBJ2-7; the match to TRBD1 covers 10 bases. After removal of 4 bases from V and 0 bases from J, the junction contained 6 bases not matched to a gene. This CDR3 has 16 amino acids. In germline, CDR1 is MDHEN, CDR2 SYDVKM. CDR3 coding DNA: TGTGCCAGCAGTTCCGCCGGGACAGGGGCCTCCTACGAGCAGTACTTC. It encodes CASSSAGTGASYEQYF. The whole variable domain, filled in from reference TRBV28 and TRBJ2-7, reads DVKVTQSSRYLVKRTGEKVFLECVQDMDHENMFWYRQDPGLGLRLIYFSYDVKMKEKGDIPEGYSVSREKKERFSLILESASTNQTSMYLCASSSAGTGASYEQYFGPGTRLTVT.

The genes are TRBV6-1 and TRBJ2-7, with 11 bases that match TRBD1. The germline CDR1 and CDR2 sequences are MNHNS and SASEGT. This CDR3 is built from 15 residues. The V segment lost 8 bases and the J segment 7 bases; nucleotides outside the gene matches: 13. The CDR3 is CASLPGTGGFREQYF. The CDR3 DNA is TGTGCCAGCCTCCCCGGGACAGGGGGATTTAGGGAGCAGTACTTC.

The chain carries TRBV27 and TRBJ2-1; perhaps TRBD1 as D (6 bases). V lost 2 bases to trimming and J lost 4 bases, with 15 bases between them. The CDR3 runs to 16 residues. Germline V gene lookup returns CDR1 MNHEY and CDR2 SMNVEV (reference sequence). The CDR3 sequence is CASSLVAGALYNEQFF. CDR3 sequence (DNA): TGTGCCAGCAGTTTAGTCGCAGGGGCGCTATACAATGAGCAGTTCTTC.

This clone was seen only once. The rearrangement joins TRBV28 to TRBJ2-1; 11 nucleotides line up with TRBD2. J lost 6 bases, V lost 8 bases, and 6 bases had no gene match. The length of the CDR3 is 14 residues. CDR1 and CDR2 (germline): MDHEN, SYDVKM. The CDR3 DNA is TGTGCCAGCGCGGGACTAGCGGCTGCCAATGAGCAGTTCTTC. Translating gives CASAGLAAANEQFF.

This chain links TRBV29-1 with TRBJ1-2; 9 bases match TRBD1. This CDR3 spans 12 amino acids. After removal of 6 bases from V and 8 bases from J, the junction contained 7 bases not matched to a gene. Germline V lookup: CDR1 SQVTM, CDR2 ANQGSEA. CDR3: CSVPGQGHGYTF. CDR3 nucleotide sequence: TGCAGCGTGCCGGGACAGGGCCACGGCTACACCTTC. The full variable domain, completed using reference TRBV29-1 and TRBJ1-2, is SAVISQKPSRDICQRGTSLTIQCQVDSQVTMMFWYRQQPGQSLTLIATANQGSEATYESGFVIDKFPISRPNLTFSTLTVSNMSPEDSSIYLCSVPGQGHGYTFGSGTRLTVV.

This clone was counted a few times. This chain links TRBV25-1 with TRBJ1-1; D unresolved. Germline V gene data show CDR1 as MGHDK and CDR2 as SYGVNS. The V gene lost 2 bases and the J gene lost 4 bases, with 5 bases spanning the gap. The CDR3 covers 12 residues. In DNA, the CDR3 is TGTGCCAGCAGTGAACGGTGCACTGAAGCTTTCTTT. Its translation is CASSERCTEAFF.

The rearrangement joins TRBV18 to TRBJ2-1, with D unresolved. Germline values: CDR1 KGHSH, CDR2 LQKENI. Between the trimmed V and J ends, which lost 0 bases and 6 bases, there was a span of 6 bases. The CDR3 consists of 13 residues. The CDR3 loop is CASSPPLGNEQFF. The CDR3 region has the DNA TGTGCCAGCTCACCACCGCTCGGCAATGAGCAGTTCTTC.

The V call is TRBV7-9, the J call TRBJ1-5; no clear D. This CDR3 comprises 15 residues. The V gene lost 4 bases and the J gene lost 1 base, with 11 bases spanning the gap. The germline CDR1 and CDR2 sequences are SEHNR and FQNEAQ (reference sequence). For the CDR3, the DNA is TGTGCCAGCAGCTCGGTAGGCGGGAGCAATCAGCCCCAGCATTTT. Protein product: CASSSVGGSNQPQHF.

CDR3 DNA: TGTGCCAGCTCACCGCAGGGTCATGAGGGGGGGTTCGCTGAAGCTTTCTTT. Its translation is CASSPQGHEGGFAEAFF. The chain combines TRBV18 with TRBJ1-1, with D possibly TRBD1 on 6 matching bases. This CDR3 comprises 17 residues. V lost 3 bases and J 6 bases, leaving 23 bases between the germline ends. The germline gives CDR1 KGHSH, CDR2 LQKENI.

J is TRBJ1-2 and V is TRBV7-2; D not resolved. The V end was cut by 4 bases, the J end by 7 bases, with 16 bases between. Germline CDR1 is SGHTA and CDR2 is FQGNSA. This CDR3 region has 14 residues. The CDR3, as DNA: TGTGCCAGCAGCTCCGGGGTCCCAATACTTGGCTACACCTTC. Translation gives CASSSGVPILGYTF.

The rearrangement uses TRBV4-3 and TRBJ2-7; 7 bases line up with TRBD2. With V trimmed by 1 base and J by 4 bases, 10 bases remained unmatched. From germline, CDR1 is LGHNA and CDR2 YSLEER. This CDR3 comprises 16 residues. This chain's CDR3 is CASSQGRLAEGYEQYF. The DNA of the CDR3 is TGCGCCAGCAGCCAAGGTCGTCTAGCGGAGGGGTACGAGCAGTACTTC.

The rearrangement joins TRBV19 to TRBJ1-2; 10 bases align to TRBD1. CDR3 length: 16 residues. Germline CDR1 LNHDA, CDR2 SQIVND (reference sequence). Trimming took 5 bases from V and 4 from J; bases not matched to a gene: 10. CDR3 in amino acids: CASSYPGQGPLYGYTF. The DNA of the CDR3 is TGTGCCAGTAGTTATCCGGGACAGGGGCCTCTCTATGGCTACACCTTC.

The chain recombines TRBV7-8 with TRBJ2-7, with D tentatively TRBD1 (6 bases). CDR1 SGHVS and CDR2 FQNEAQ come from the germline V gene. V was clipped by 3 bases and J by 0 bases, with 12 bases between them. This CDR3 is built from 15 residues. The CDR3 loop is CASSFESGVSYEQYF. In DNA, the CDR3 is TGTGCCAGCAGCTTTGAATCAGGGGTCTCCTACGAGCAGTACTTC.

The chain employs TRBV11-2 and TRBJ2-1; 9 bases match TRBD2. The CDR3 consists of 17 residues. Trimming cost V 3 bases and J 5 bases; bases outside gene matches: 11. Germline CDR1 SGHAT, CDR2 FQNNGV. CDR3 in DNA: TGTGCCAGCAGCTTCCTTATAGCGGGAGCGTACCACAATGAGCAGTTCTTC. Protein product: CASSFLIAGAYHNEQFF.

CDR3 region: CASSHEGGSYNEQFF. As DNA, the CDR3 is TGTGCCAGCAGTCACGAAGGGGGCTCCTACAATGAGCAGTTCTTC. The chain is built from TRBV6-6 and TRBJ2-1; a possible D gene is TRBD1 (6 bases). Germline V gene lookup returns CDR1 MNHNY and CDR2 SVGAGI (reference sequence). The CDR3 sequence is 15 residues long. V lost 5 bases, J lost 0 bases, and 11 bases lay in between.

The V call is TRBV25-1, the J call TRBJ2-3, with 9 bases matching TRBD1. CDR3 length equals 14 residues. Germline V gene data show CDR1 as MGHDK and CDR2 as SYGVNS. The V segment lost 6 bases and the J segment 4 bases; nucleotides outside the gene matches: 5. The CDR3 nucleotides read TGTGCCAGCAGAACCACAGGGGGCGCAGATACGCAGTATTTT. This sequence encodes CASRTTGGADTQYF.

V and J are TRBV7-2 and TRBJ2-7; D remains unclear. Looked up from germline, CDR1 is SGHTA and CDR2 is FQGNSA. Between the trimmed V and J ends, which lost 3 bases and 4 bases, there was a span of 10 bases. The CDR3 is 13 amino acids. The DNA for the CDR3 is TGTGCCAGCAGCTTCGGCGACGGGTACGAGCAGTACTTC. Translation: CASSFGDGYEQYF.

The V call is TRBV7-3, the J call TRBJ2-3; D is unresolved. This CDR3 region has 12 residues. Per the germline V gene, CDR1 is SGHTA and CDR2 is FQGTGA. V gave up 5 bases and J gave up 3 bases, with 6 bases separating them. The chain's CDR3 is CASSGVTDTQYF. The CDR3 nucleotides read TGTGCCAGCAGCGGAGTGACAGATACGCAGTATTTT.

The chain combines TRBV11-2 with TRBJ2-5; possibly TRBD2 for D (5 bases). Germline assignment: CDR1 SGHAT and CDR2 FQNNGV. CDR3 length: 15 amino acids. With 1 base removed from V and 1 base from J, the gap between germline ends came to 10 bases. DNA for the CDR3: TGTGCCAGCAGCTTAGGTTCGGGGAGCCAAGAGACCCAGTACTTC. Translation gives CASSLGSGSQETQYF.

The rearrangement links TRBV5-6 to TRBJ1-5; 8 bases are shared with TRBD1. The V segment lost 2 bases and the J segment 3 bases; nucleotides outside the gene matches: 4. From germline, CDR1 is SGHDT and CDR2 YYEEEE. The CDR3 runs to 15 residues. The CDR3 is CASSFQGAINQPQHF. In nucleotides, the CDR3 is TGTGCCAGCAGCTTTCAGGGGGCGATCAATCAGCCCCAGCATTTT.

The gene calls are TRBV6-1 and TRBJ2-1; tentative D call: TRBD2 (5 bases). V lost 3 bases, J lost 8 bases, and 14 bases lay in between. The CDR3 contains 14 residues. The V gene's germline CDR1 is MNHNS and CDR2 SASEGT. CDR3 sequence (DNA): TGTGCCAGCAGTGATACGGGATTCGGGGATGAGCAGTTCTTC. Its translation is CASSDTGFGDEQFF.

The chain combines TRBV2 with TRBJ1-5, with D unclear. Germline V CDR1 and CDR2: SNHLY, FYNNEI. Trimming left V 2 bases short and J 6 bases short, with 14 bases between. The CDR3 consists of 15 residues. The CDR3 coding sequence is TGTGCCAGCAGTGAACAGGTCACACAAGCTCAGCCCCAGCATTTT. This codes for CASSEQVTQAQPQHF.

The CDR3 sequence is CASSVDGGLPPLGEQFF. CDR3 DNA sequence: TGTGCCAGCAGCGTAGATGGGGGACTACCGCCCCTCGGTGAGCAGTTCTTC. V gene TRBV9 combines with J gene TRBJ2-1; 7 bases align to TRBD2. The CDR3 spans 17 residues. The J segment lost 9 bases and the V segment lost 0 bases, leaving 15 bases of the junction unmatched. CDR1 and CDR2 (germline): SGDLS, YYNGEE.